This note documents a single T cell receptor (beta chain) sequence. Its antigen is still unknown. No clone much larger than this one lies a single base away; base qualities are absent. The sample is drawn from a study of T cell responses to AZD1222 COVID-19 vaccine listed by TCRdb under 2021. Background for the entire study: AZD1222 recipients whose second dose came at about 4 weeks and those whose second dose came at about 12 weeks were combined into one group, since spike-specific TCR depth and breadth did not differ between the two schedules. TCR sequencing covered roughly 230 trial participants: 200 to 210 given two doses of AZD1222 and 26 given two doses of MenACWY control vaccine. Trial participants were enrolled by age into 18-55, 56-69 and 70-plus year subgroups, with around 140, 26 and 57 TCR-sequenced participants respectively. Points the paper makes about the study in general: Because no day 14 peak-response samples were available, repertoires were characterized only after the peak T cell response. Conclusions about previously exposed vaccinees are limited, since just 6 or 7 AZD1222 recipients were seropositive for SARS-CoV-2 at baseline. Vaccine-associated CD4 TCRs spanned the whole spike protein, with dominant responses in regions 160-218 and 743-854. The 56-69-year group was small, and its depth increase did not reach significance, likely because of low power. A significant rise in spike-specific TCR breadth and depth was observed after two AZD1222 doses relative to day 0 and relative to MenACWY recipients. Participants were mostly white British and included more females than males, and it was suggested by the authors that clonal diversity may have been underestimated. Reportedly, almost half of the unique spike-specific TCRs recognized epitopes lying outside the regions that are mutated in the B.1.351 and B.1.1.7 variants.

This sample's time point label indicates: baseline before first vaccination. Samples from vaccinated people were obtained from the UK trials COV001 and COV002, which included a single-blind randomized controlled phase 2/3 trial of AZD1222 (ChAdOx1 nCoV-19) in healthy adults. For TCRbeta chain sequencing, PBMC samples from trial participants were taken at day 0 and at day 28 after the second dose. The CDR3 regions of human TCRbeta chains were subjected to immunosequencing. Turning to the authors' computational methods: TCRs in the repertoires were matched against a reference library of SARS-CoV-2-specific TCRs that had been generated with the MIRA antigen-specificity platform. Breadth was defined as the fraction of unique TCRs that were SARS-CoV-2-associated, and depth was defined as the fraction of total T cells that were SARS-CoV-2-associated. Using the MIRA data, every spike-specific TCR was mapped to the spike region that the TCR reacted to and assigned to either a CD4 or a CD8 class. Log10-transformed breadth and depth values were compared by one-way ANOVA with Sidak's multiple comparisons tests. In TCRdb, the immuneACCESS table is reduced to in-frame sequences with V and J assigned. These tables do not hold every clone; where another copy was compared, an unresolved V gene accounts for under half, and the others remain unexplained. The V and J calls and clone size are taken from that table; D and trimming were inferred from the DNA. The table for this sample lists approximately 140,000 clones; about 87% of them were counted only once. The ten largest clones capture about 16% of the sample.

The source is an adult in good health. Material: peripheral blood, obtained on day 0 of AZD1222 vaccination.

The DNA sequence is as follows: TGTGCCAGCTCGCAAGAGAACCAGGGAAGTCAGCCCCAGCATTTT. Its protein is CASSQENQGSQPQHF. Here the chain combines TRBV18 and TRBJ1-5, with TRBD1 tentatively as D gene (5 bases match). CDR1 KGHSH and CDR2 LQKENI were looked up in the germline V gene. The CDR3 measures 15 amino acids from cysteine to phenylalanine. The retained sequence is limited to the CDR3, 45 bases, with the frame set at the first base. At the junction V is shortened by 6 bases and J by 6 bases, with 18 bases in between.